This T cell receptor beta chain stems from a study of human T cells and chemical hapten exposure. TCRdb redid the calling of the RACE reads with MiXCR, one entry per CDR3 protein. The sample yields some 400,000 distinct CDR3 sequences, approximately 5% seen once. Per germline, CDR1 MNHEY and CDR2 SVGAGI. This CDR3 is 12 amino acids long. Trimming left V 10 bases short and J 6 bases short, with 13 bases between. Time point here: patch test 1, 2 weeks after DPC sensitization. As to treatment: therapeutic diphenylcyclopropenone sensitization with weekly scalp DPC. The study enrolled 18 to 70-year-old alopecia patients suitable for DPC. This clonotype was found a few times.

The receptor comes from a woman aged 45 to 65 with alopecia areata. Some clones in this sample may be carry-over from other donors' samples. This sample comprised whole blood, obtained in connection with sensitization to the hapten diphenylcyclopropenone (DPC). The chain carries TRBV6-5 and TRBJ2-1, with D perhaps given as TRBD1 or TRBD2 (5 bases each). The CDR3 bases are TGTGCCACGGGACGGCTCTTCAATGAGCAGTTCTTC. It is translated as CATGRLFNEQFF.